In this sample, the clone carrying this T cell receptor (beta chain) turned up once. Antigen specificity is unknown. RNA transcripts were the source from which TCR beta CDR3 regions were amplified. Scientists carried out first-round RT-PCR using HTBI primers and then a second-round multiplex PCR. TCRdb itself ran the multiplex PCR reads through MiXCR, one entry per CDR3 protein. This table holds about 180,000 distinct CDR3 sequences, 37% found once. Someone took the PBMCs out of less than 11 ml of fresh peripheral blood. The record originates from a study of Graves' ophthalmopathy and Graves' hyperthyroidism. Study-wide results and limits: Most thyroid clonotypes with frequency above 0.001 were detected in blood too. A model built from 13 signatures distinguished ophthalmopathy from stable hyperthyroidism with roughly 90% sensitivity and approximately 81% specificity.

The sequenced sample consisted of peripheral blood. The clonotype was recovered from a woman aged 40 to 55 with Graves' ophthalmopathy.

The CDR3 nucleotides read TGTGCCAGCAGCCCTCAAAGGGGGATCGAGCAGTACTTC. Amino acid sequence: CASSPQRGIEQYF. This chain links TRBV7-2 with TRBJ2-7; D perhaps matches TRBD1 (6 bases). Germline V CDR1 and CDR2: SGHTA, FQGNSA. The CDR3 has 13 amino acids. With 5 bases removed from V and 6 bases from J, the gap between germline ends came to 14 bases.